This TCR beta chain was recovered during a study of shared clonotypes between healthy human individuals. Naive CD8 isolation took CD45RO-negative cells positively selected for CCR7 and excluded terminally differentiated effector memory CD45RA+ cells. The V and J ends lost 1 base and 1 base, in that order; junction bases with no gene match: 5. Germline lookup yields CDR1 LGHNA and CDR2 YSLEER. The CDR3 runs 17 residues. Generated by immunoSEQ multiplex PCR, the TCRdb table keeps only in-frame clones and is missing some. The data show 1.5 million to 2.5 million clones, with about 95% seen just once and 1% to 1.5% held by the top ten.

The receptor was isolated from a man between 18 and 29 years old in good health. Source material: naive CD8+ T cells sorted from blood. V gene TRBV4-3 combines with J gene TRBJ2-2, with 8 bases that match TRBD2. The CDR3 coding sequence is TGCGCCAGCAGCCAAGCGGGGGGGCTCCAGAACACCGGGGAGCTGTTTTTT. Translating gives CASSQAGGLQNTGELFF.